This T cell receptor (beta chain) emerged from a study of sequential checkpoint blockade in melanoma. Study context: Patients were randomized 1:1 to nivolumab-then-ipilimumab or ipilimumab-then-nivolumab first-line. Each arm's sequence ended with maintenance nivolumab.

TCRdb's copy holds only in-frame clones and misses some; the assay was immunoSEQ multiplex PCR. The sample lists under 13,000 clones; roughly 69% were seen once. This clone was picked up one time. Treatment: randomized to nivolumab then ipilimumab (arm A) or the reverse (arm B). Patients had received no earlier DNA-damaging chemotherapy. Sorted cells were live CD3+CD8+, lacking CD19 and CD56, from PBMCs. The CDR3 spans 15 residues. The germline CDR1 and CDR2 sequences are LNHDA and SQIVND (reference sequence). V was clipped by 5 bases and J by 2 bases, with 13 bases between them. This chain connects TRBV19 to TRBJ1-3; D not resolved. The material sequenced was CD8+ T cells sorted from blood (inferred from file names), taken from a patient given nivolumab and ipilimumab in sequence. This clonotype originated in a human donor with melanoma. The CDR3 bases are TGTGCCAGTAGTCCATGGCGGCACCCTGGAAACACCATATATTTT. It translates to CASSPWRHPGNTIYF.